The 6 T cell receptor beta chains reported below all come from one sample, sequenced in a study of T cell responses to AZD1222 COVID-19 vaccine. This table comes from immunoSEQ multiplex PCR, and its TCRdb copy is limited to in-frame clones, with some not included. Of 150,000 to 200,000 clones listed, approximately 90% are singletons. This sample comprised peripheral blood, obtained 28 days after the second AZD1222 dose. These receptors were collected from an adult who received the AZD1222 COVID-19 vaccine.

The J gene is TRBJ2-7, the V gene TRBV5-1; maybe TRBD1 (5 bases). The CDR3 is 14 residues long. From germline, CDR1 is SGHRS and CDR2 YFSETQ. V was clipped by 4 bases and J by 3 bases, with 14 bases between them. This chain's CDR3 is CASSPLLGLYEQYF. CDR3 DNA: TGCGCCAGCAGCCCGCTGCTGGGGCTCTACGAGCAGTACTTC.

CDR3 sequence: CASSGNRGLYGYTF. The CDR3 DNA reads TGTGCCAGCAGCGGAAACAGGGGGCTCTATGGCTACACCTTC. The chain recombines TRBV6-5 with TRBJ1-2; 9 nucleotides match TRBD1. CDR1 is MNHEY and CDR2 is SVGAGI in the germline V gene. The V gene end was trimmed by 6 bases and the J gene end by 4 bases; junction bases not matched to a gene: 6. CDR3 length: 14 residues.

This sequence joins TRBV27 and TRBJ1-5; D gene uncertain. The CDR3 covers 13 residues. Germline V gives CDR1 MNHEY, CDR2 SMNVEV (reference sequence). V lost 3 bases to trimming and J lost 2 bases, with 5 bases between them. The CDR3 coding sequence is TGTGCCAGCAGTTTGAACGGCAATCAGCCCCAGCATTTT. Translating gives CASSLNGNQPQHF.

V is TRBV7-3 and J is TRBJ2-1, with TRBD2 matching over 12 bases. Germline CDR1 and CDR2: SGHTA and FQGTGA. Losses at the gene ends were 2 bases for V and 8 bases for J; bases not matched to a gene: 7. The CDR3 has 16 amino acids. The CDR3 DNA follows: TGTGCCAGCAGCTTATTTACTAGCGGGGGGATGGATGAGCAGTTCTTC. It codes for CASSLFTSGGMDEQFF.

This chain joins TRBV7-2 and TRBJ2-1; TRBD2 agrees at 7 bases. V shed 0 bases and J 2 bases; nucleotides not matched to a gene: 4. The germline CDR1 and CDR2 sequences are SGHTA and FQGNSA. The CDR3 is made up of 16 amino acids. The CDR3 loop is CASSLAGLQPYNEQFF. In DNA form, the CDR3 reads TGTGCCAGCAGCTTAGCGGGACTACAACCCTACAATGAGCAGTTCTTC.

The V gene is TRBV4-2, the J gene TRBJ1-2; tentative D call: TRBD1 (5 bases). The CDR3 covers 13 residues. V lost 2 bases to trimming and J lost 7 bases, with 11 bases between them. Germline V CDR1 and CDR2: LGHNA, YNFKEQ. CDR3 residues: CASSQKGLGGYTF. For the CDR3, the DNA is TGTGCCAGCAGCCAAAAGGGGTTGGGTGGCTACACCTTC.